This T cell receptor beta chain was observed in a study of cytomegalovirus exposure and HLA in healthy donors. Study-wide findings and caveats: TCR beta V- and J-gene trimming, according to a later analysis, was linked to a missense DCLRE1C variant. Earlier analysis looked at TCR beta V segments, and most were productive about 87% or about 30% of the time. Of the V segments, some could not be distinguished, including TRBV6-2 and TRBV6-3, and were excluded.

PCR employed 60 Vbeta and 13 Jbeta primers. Method: immunoSEQ multiplex PCR; TCRdb's copy keeps in-frame clones and lacks some. The sample yields around 160,000 clones, almost 80% seen once. In the case of this clone: Its antigen is not identified.

V was shortened by 6 bases and J by 5 bases, with 14 bases between the two germline ends. The germline V gene encodes CDR1 SQVTM and CDR2 ANQGSEA. This CDR3 comprises 12 residues. Donors counted as nominally healthy when sampled, yet unrecorded immune exposures were likely. This TCR derives from a woman aged 35 to 49 in good health and CMV-seropositive. The sample taken for sequencing was PBMCs. V is TRBV29-1 and J is TRBJ2-7; D possibly corresponds to TRBD1 (5 bases). CDR3 in amino acids: CSVIAGNHEQYF. The CDR3 region has the DNA TGCAGCGTGATAGCAGGGAACCACGAGCAGTACTTC.